This TCR beta chain was recovered during a study of blood T cell repertoires in COVID-19. In the study overall: Donors in the United States, Italy and Spain gave samples during acute or convalescent COVID-19.

The CDR3 consists of 15 residues. With V trimmed by 10 bases and J by 6 bases, 14 bases remained unmatched. Per germline, CDR1 LNHDA and CDR2 SQIVND (reference sequence). Original processing methods: Estimated nucleated cell counts came from reference gene primer amplification. TCRdb keeps only in-frame clones here, not all; method: immunoSEQ multiplex PCR. V, J and clone size were drawn from that table, and D and trimming were deduced from the DNA. The data show 250,000 or so clones, with around nine tenths seen just once and about 1.5% held by the top ten. Participants, roughly 18 to 89 years old, spanned around 25 US areas. Participant-given clinical history determined each cohort assignment.

The chain combines TRBV19 with TRBJ2-7; 11 nucleotides align to TRBD1. Sequenced material: PBMCs or T cells enriched from blood (not recorded which). This TCR was sampled from a woman in her forties or fifties who had recovered from COVID-19. Here the CDR3 reads CATSPSGTGGSEQYF. The CDR3 coding sequence is TGTGCCACGAGCCCCTCCGGGACAGGGGGTTCCGAGCAGTACTTC.